The present entry profiles one T cell receptor (beta chain) with its context. This entry comes from a study of blood T cell repertoires in COVID-19. Across the study: Samples taken during acute and convalescent COVID-19 were collected in the United States, Italy and Spain. PBMCs, B-cell-depleted T cells, or T cells provided the cDNA or gDNA that made up the material.

The CDR3 is 15 residues long. The V gene end was trimmed by 2 bases and the J gene end by 6 bases; junction bases not matched to a gene: 10. Per the germline V gene, CDR1 is MNHEY and CDR2 is SVGAGI. Original processing notes: Amplification with reference gene primers provided the estimates of nucleated cell counts. Libraries were prepared by immunoSEQ multiplex PCR; TCRdb keeps only in-frame clonotypes and omits some of them. From that table come the V and J calls and clone size; the DNA was used to work out D and trimming. Of 25,000 to 30,000 clones in the sample, roughly 90% were seen once. The clonotype originates from a human donor in a cohort sampled during active COVID-19. The J gene is TRBJ2-7, the V gene TRBV6-5; the match to TRBD1 covers 7 bases. Sequencing was done on a sample of peripheral blood. The CDR3 loop is CASSYVGQSWGEQYF. The CDR3 DNA reads as TGTGCCAGCAGTTACGTGGGACAGTCTTGGGGCGAGCAGTACTTC.